This T cell receptor beta chain was profiled in a study of blood T cell repertoires in COVID-19. The overall study: PBMCs, B-cell-depleted T cells, or T cells were the source of the cDNA or gDNA that made up the material.

Here immunoSEQ multiplex PCR was the method, and the copy in TCRdb shows in-frame clones only, minus some. Among more than 250,000 clones listed, roughly 89% were seen once. This CDR3 contains 15 residues. From germline, CDR1 is SEHNR and CDR2 FQNEAQ (reference sequence). V lost 2 bases and J lost 7; bases outside the gene matches: 4. The source material was PBMCs or T cells enriched from blood (not recorded which). This chain links TRBV7-9 with TRBJ1-4, with TRBD1 matching over 10 bases. This sequence originates from a woman aged 18-30 years with acute COVID-19. For the CDR3, the DNA is TGTGCCAGCAGCTTACCGGGACAGGGGTCTGAAAAACTGTTTTTT. It yields the protein CASSLPGQGSEKLFF.